The rows below give T cell receptor beta chains drawn from one sample of a study of blood T cell repertoires in COVID-19. The method was immunoSEQ multiplex PCR; TCRdb's version includes in-frame clones alone and lacks a portion of them. The table lists about 370,000 clones, around 87% of them singletons, with less than 11% in the top ten. The sequenced sample was peripheral blood. These receptors originate from a woman aged 25-40 years with COVID-19, enrolled during active disease. Both conserved end residues are part of each CDR3. The D gene is left open where the match is weak. Only some rows state a clone size, as once, few, many or a class for expanded clones.

-	TRBV10-3	TRBD2	TRBJ2-3	TGTGCCATCCGGGAGGGTTCCTTAGATACGCAGTATTTT	CAIREGSLDTQYF
few	TRBV6-2/TRBV6-3	-	TRBJ2-7	TGTGCCAGCAGTTACGGGAGGAGCCTGGACTACGAGCAGTACTTC	CASSYGRSLDYEQYF
few	TRBV2	TRBD1	TRBJ1-1	TGTGCCAGCGGTACAGGGGTCACTGAAGCTTTCTTT	CASGTGVTEAFF
-	TRBV2	TRBD1	TRBJ2-5	TGTGCCAGCAGTGAGATGGGGACAGCCCAAGAGACCCAGTACTTC	CASSEMGTAQETQYF
-	TRBV15	-	TRBJ1-1	TGTGCCACCGCGACGGGGAACACTGAAGCTTTCTTT	CATATGNTEAFF
-	TRBV5-1	TRBD2	TRBJ2-7	TGCGCCAGCAGGAGGACTAGCGGCCCCTACGAGCAGTACTTC	CASRRTSGPYEQYF
-	TRBV30	-	TRBJ1-2	TGTGCCTGGACAGGGTCCGGACGAGGCTACACCTTC	CAWTGSGRGYTF
-	TRBV29-1	-	TRBJ2-5	TGCAGCGGGGGCTCGGGGGTCCTACAAGAGACCCAGTACTTC	CSGGSGVLQETQYF
-	TRBV24-1	-	TRBJ2-3	TGTGCCACCGCGGCGGGTGGAGGGCCAATCGGCGCAGATACGCAGTATTTT	CATAAGGGPIGADTQYF
-	TRBV12-5	TRBD1	TRBJ1-3	TGTGCTAGTGCTAAACAGGGGGCGAGCTCTGGAAACACCATATATTTT	CASAKQGASSGNTIYF
-	TRBV28	-	TRBJ1-5	TGTGCCAGCAGCCTATACAGGGCTGGGCAGCCCCAGCATTTT	CASSLYRAGQPQHF
-	TRBV7-9	-	TRBJ2-7	TGTGCCAGCAGCCAACAGGGTTACGAGCAGTACTTC	CASSQQGYEQYF
-	TRBV29-1	-	TRBJ2-1	TGCAGCGTTGAAGATCCGGGGACACCTACCTACAATGAGCAGTTCTTC	CSVEDPGTPTYNEQFF
-	TRBV5-1	-	TRBJ2-5	TGCGCCAGCAGCTGGCAGCGAGAGACCCAGTACTTC	CASSWQRETQYF
-	TRBV7-9	TRBD1	TRBJ2-3	TGTGCCAGCAGCGCTACGTTAACAGGGGGCTTATGGACAGATACGCAGTATTTT	CASSATLTGGLWTDTQYF
once	TRBV5-1	TRBD2	TRBJ2-1	TGCGCCAGCAGCTTGGGATCGACTAGCGGGAGCTCCTACAATGAGCAGTTCTTC	CASSLGSTSGSSYNEQFF
-	TRBV5-1	TRBD1	TRBJ2-1	TGCGCCAGCAGCCCTGGGGGGACAGGGATTGGCGGTGAGCAGTTCTTC	CASSPGGTGIGGEQFF
-	TRBV7-2	-	TRBJ1-1	TGTGCCAGCAGTAAACAGGGTATCGACACTGAAGCTTTCTTT	CASSKQGIDTEAFF
-	TRBV11-3	TRBD2	TRBJ2-1	TGTGCCAGCAGCTTAGGGTCTAGCGGGAGTGGGAATGAGCAGTTCTTC	CASSLGSSGSGNEQFF
-	TRBV15	TRBD1	TRBJ1-4	TGTGCCACCAGCAGACCCAGGGGGCGCCGGGATGAAAAACTGTTTTTT	CATSRPRGRRDEKLFF
-	TRBV4-3	-	TRBJ2-3	TGCGCCAGCAGCCCAACAGGCCCCACAGATACGCAGTATTTT	CASSPTGPTDTQYF
-	TRBV15	TRBD1	TRBJ2-7	TGTGCCACCAGCTTAGACAGGGGGCCTTTCATCTCCTACGAGCAGTACTTC	CATSLDRGPFISYEQYF
-	TRBV4-2	TRBD1	TRBJ1-6	TGTGCCAGCAGCATCGGGACAGCGAATTCACCCCTCCACTTT	CASSIGTANSPLHF
-	TRBV19	TRBD2	TRBJ2-7	TGTGCCAGTAGTAAGACTAGCGGGAGGTACGAGCAGTACTTC	CASSKTSGRYEQYF
-	TRBV5-8	-	TRBJ2-7	TGTGCCAGCAGTCCGATCGGAGGCGAGCAGTACTTC	CASSPIGGEQYF
-	TRBV18	-	TRBJ1-1	TGTGCCAGCTCAAGTAGGACAACCTTGAACACTGAAGCTTTCTTT	CASSSRTTLNTEAFF
-	TRBV4-2	TRBD2	TRBJ2-1	TGTGCCAGCAGCCAGGGACTAGCGGGGCACAATGAGCAGTTCTTC	CASSQGLAGHNEQFF
-	TRBV27	TRBD1	TRBJ2-7	TGTGCCAGCAGTTTCGGGACAGCAGCCCACGAGCAGTACTTC	CASSFGTAAHEQYF
-	TRBV6-5	-	TRBJ2-1	TGTGCCAGCACGGGAGTCCATGAGCAGTTCTTC	CASTGVHEQFF
-	TRBV30	TRBD1	TRBJ2-3	TGTGCCTGGAGTGTACGGGACAGGGCCACGCAGTATTTT	CAWSVRDRATQYF
-	TRBV10-2	TRBD2	TRBJ2-3	TGCGCCAGCAGTGAGTTTGGGACTAGCGGTATCTCAGTTAGCACAGATACGCAGTATTTT	CASSEFGTSGISVSTDTQYF
once	TRBV4-1	TRBD2	TRBJ2-5	TGCGCCAGCAGCCAGGCCGGGACTAGCGGGAGCGAGACCCAGTACTTC	CASSQAGTSGSETQYF
-	TRBV5-1	-	TRBJ1-2	TGCGCCAGCAGCTTGGGAGTGTGGAGGGGAGAGGAGGGCTACACCTTC	CASSLGVWRGEEGYTF
once	TRBV29-1	TRBD1	TRBJ1-1	TGCAGCGTAGCCGGGACAGGGTGGACTGAAGCTTTCTTT	CSVAGTGWTEAFF
-	TRBV5-1	TRBD1	TRBJ2-2	TGCGCCAGCGGAAGGCAGGGGGCAATCGGGGAGCTGTTTTTT	CASGRQGAIGELFF
-	TRBV28	-	TRBJ1-6	TGTGCCAGCAGTATAACAGGGTCCGGCTCACCCCTCCACTTT	CASSITGSGSPLHF
-	TRBV6-5	TRBD2	TRBJ2-2	TGTGCCAGCAGTTTCCTAGCGGGACAGAACACCGGGGAGCTGTTTTTT	CASSFLAGQNTGELFF
-	TRBV7-9	-	TRBJ2-3	TGTGCCAGCAGCTTAGTTCTCGGTTCTAGCACAGATACGCAGTATTTT	CASSLVLGSSTDTQYF
few	TRBV18	-	TRBJ2-5	TGTGCCAGCTCATCACTAGGAGGGTCCCAAGAGACCCAGTACTTC	CASSSLGGSQETQYF
-	TRBV30	-	TRBJ2-1	TGTGCCTGGAGTAGGGGCGGGACTTACAATGAGCAGTTCTTC	CAWSRGGTYNEQFF
-	TRBV6-5	-	TRBJ1-5	TGTGCCAGCAGTCCCCCCGGGGGGCGACATCAGCCCCAGCATTTT	CASSPPGGRHQPQHF
-	TRBV5-6	TRBD2	TRBJ2-7	TGTGCCAGCAGCGCAGCGGGAGTTTACTACGAGCAGTACTTC	CASSAAGVYYEQYF
-	TRBV12-3/TRBV12-4	-	TRBJ1-5	TGTGCCAGCAGTCCCAATAGCAATCAGCCCCAGCATTTT	CASSPNSNQPQHF
-	TRBV2	-	TRBJ2-5	TGTGCCAGCAGTTGGGCAGGGCGGGAGACCCAGTACTTC	CASSWAGRETQYF
-	TRBV10-2	TRBD1	TRBJ1-1	TGCGCCAGCAGTGTGCTGGACAGGCGTTCGAACACTGAAGCTTTCTTT	CASSVLDRRSNTEAFF
once	TRBV19	-	TRBJ2-4	TGTGCCAGTAGTTTCGGGAGAGCCAAAAACATTCAGTACTTC	CASSFGRAKNIQYF
-	TRBV5-1	TRBD1	TRBJ1-3	TGCGCCAGCAGCTTGGCTGTGGGACAGGGGTCTGGAAACACCATATATTTT	CASSLAVGQGSGNTIYF
-	TRBV28	-	TRBJ1-1	TGTGCCAGCAACTCGCTGGGGGGGGCTAACACTGAAGCTTTCTTT	CASNSLGGANTEAFF
once	TRBV25-1	TRBD1	TRBJ2-5	TGTGCCAGCAGTGAGTACAGGGGCACGGGAGAGACCCAGTACTTC	CASSEYRGTGETQYF
-	TRBV18	-	TRBJ1-2	TGTGCCAGCTCACCACCGGCCGGAGAGTATGGCTACACCTTC	CASSPPAGEYGYTF
-	TRBV21-1	-	TRBJ2-3	TGTGCCAGCACCGTCAAGACCGGGACAGGGGTCTACCCGTTCACAGATACGCAGTATTTT	CASTVKTGTGVYPFTDTQYF
-	TRBV10-3	TRBD1	TRBJ1-3	TGTGCCATCAGTACAGGGGGCCAAGGTGGAAACACCATATATTTT	CAISTGGQGGNTIYF
-	TRBV6-6	TRBD2	TRBJ2-2	TGTGCCAGCAGCCCTCTTACTAGCGGGAGAGGGGAGCTGTTTTTT	CASSPLTSGRGELFF
-	TRBV6-5	-	TRBJ2-5	TGTGCCAGCAGTTTACTAGCCCGGGGGACCCAGTACTTC	CASSLLARGTQYF
-	TRBV7-2	-	TRBJ2-7	TGTGCCAGCAGCTTCCACGGAATAACGGGAAACGAGCAGTACTTC	CASSFHGITGNEQYF
once	TRBV6-5	TRBD2	TRBJ2-2	TGTGCCAGCGGGCGGGAGATGCACGGGGAGCTGTTTTTT	CASGREMHGELFF
-	TRBV29-1	TRBD1	TRBJ2-2	TGCAGCGTTCTATCGGGACAGGACACCGGGGAGCTGTTTTTT	CSVLSGQDTGELFF
-	TRBV24-1	TRBD1	TRBJ2-7	TGTGCCACCAGTGGGACAGGGAGCTCCTACGAGCAGTACTTC	CATSGTGSSYEQYF
-	TRBV19	-	TRBJ1-6	TGTGCCAGTAGTTTGGGCAGGGATTCACCCCTCCACTTT	CASSLGRDSPLHF
-	TRBV7-2	TRBD2	TRBJ2-7	TGTGCCAGCACCCTAAGGGAGGGGACCTCCTACGAGCAGTACTTC	CASTLREGTSYEQYF